This TCR beta chain is from a study of Ad26.COV2.S vaccination and SARS-CoV-2 variants. Study overall: Dosing was one shot or two shots 56 days apart.

With respect to this clone: As yet, its antigen is unknown.

General study findings and limits: Total T cell responses may have been underestimated by the TCR breadth and depth analyses. Substantial breadth was reported for post-vaccination spike-specific CD8+ and CD4+ T cells.

The protocol was immunoSEQ multiplex PCR, while the TCRdb copy is restricted to in-frame clones and leaves out a portion. Of around 450,000 clones in the sample, 80% to 90% were seen once. As to treatment: 15 to 20 received Ad26.COV2.S at low or high dose, single or two shots; roughly 5 received placebo; per-sample allocation not given. Day 63 after the first vaccine or placebo injection was the time point for sampling. V lost 0 bases to trimming and J lost 7 bases, with 7 bases between them. CDR3 size: 11 residues. CDR1 and CDR2 (germline): GTSNPN, SVGIG (reference sequence). Sequences were derived from peripheral blood, sampled in a trial of Ad26.COV2.S vaccine versus placebo. The TCR was taken from a person aged 18-65 years who received the Ad26.COV2.S COVID-19 vaccine or a placebo. V and J are TRBV30 and TRBJ2-7; no reliable D call. This CDR3 reads CAWSVRWEQYF. CDR3 DNA sequence: TGTGCCTGGAGTGTAAGGTGGGAGCAGTACTTC.